This TCR beta chain came from a study of blood T cell repertoires in COVID-19. Across the study: From the United States, Italy and Spain came samples of acute and convalescent COVID-19. In each case, the material was cDNA or gDNA derived from T cells, B-cell-depleted T cells, or PBMCs.

Profiled with immunoSEQ multiplex PCR; TCRdb holds only in-frame clones, not every one. Of approximately 200,000 clones in the sample, 87% are singletons; the top ten hold approximately 10%. Trimming pared 3 bases from V and 1 base from J, leaving 6 bases between. The CDR3 has 13 residues. CDR1 and CDR2 (germline): SGHAT, FQNNGV. The sequence was obtained from a man aged 30 to 45 who had recovered from COVID-19. Sample: PBMCs or T cells enriched from blood (not recorded which). The V and J genes are TRBV11-2 and TRBJ1-1; no firm D call. CDR3 bases: TGTGCCAGCAGCTTTTCAGAGAACACTGAAGCTTTCTTT. Its translation: CASSFSENTEAFF.